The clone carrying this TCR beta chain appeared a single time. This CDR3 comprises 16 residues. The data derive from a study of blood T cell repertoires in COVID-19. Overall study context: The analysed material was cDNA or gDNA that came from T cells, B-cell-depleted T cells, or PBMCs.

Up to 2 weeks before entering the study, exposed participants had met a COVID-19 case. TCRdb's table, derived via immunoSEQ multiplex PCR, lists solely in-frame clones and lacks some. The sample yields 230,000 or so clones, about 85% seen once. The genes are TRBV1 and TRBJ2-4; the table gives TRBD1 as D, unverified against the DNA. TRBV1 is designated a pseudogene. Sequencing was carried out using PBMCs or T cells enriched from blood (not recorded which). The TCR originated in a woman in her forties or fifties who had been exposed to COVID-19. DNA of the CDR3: TGCACCAGCAGCCAGGTGTTAAGGACACCTCAAAACATTCAGTACTTC. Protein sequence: CTSSQVLRTPQNIQYF.